In this sample, the clone carrying this T cell receptor beta chain turned up a few times. From germline, CDR1 is GTSNPN and CDR2 SVGIG (reference sequence). Trimming cost V 3 bases and J 8 bases, with 16 bases left between them. The CDR3 length is 13 residues. Treatment described: oral pan-JAK inhibitor, 5-10 mg twice daily. This specimen comes from a study of CD8+ T cells in alopecia areata. Investigators isolated RNA and reverse transcribed it into cDNA to act as the sequencing template. Here immunoSEQ multiplex PCR was the method, and the copy in TCRdb shows in-frame clones only, minus some. The table includes about 290,000 clones, over 45% detected once.

The J gene is TRBJ1-1, the V gene TRBV30; D might be TRBD1 (5 bases). The sequencing here drew on CD4+ T cells sorted from blood, taken at week 24, from a patient treated with tofacitinib. This TCR was recovered from a human donor with alopecia areata. CDR3 residues: CAWSPVGDGEAFF. The CDR3 DNA reads TGTGCCTGGAGCCCGGTTGGGGACGGAGAAGCTTTCTTT.